A single sample is the source of the 4 T cell receptor beta chains below, sequenced in a study of spatial heterogeneity in lung cancer (dated by TCRdb to about 2019). The intended sense of this specimen's time point label: sample taken at primary tumor resection. The library relied on 5' RACE. TCRdb lists the instrument as NextSeq 500. TCRdb reprocessing: public reads trimmed at Q25 with fastp, clones called with MiXCR, in-frame beta chains kept. Rows with one shared CDR3 protein collapse into an entry with the most common genes and DNA. The sample records 8,500 to 9,000 distinct CDR3 sequences, approximately 4.5% of which are singletons. The ten largest clones add up to around 30% of the sample. Sequenced material: PBMCs, taken at surgery. The receptors come from a male donor with early-stage non-small cell lung cancer.

By sample fraction, this clonotype is medium-sized (0.01 to 0.1%). The chain joins TRBV6-2 or TRBV6-3 to TRBJ1-2, with D perhaps TRBD1 (5 bases). Trimming took 10 bases from V and 4 from J, leaving 13 bases between them. Germline CDR1 reads MNHEY; CDR2 reads SVGEGT. The CDR3 has 12 amino acids. CDR3 DNA sequence: TGTGCCACCCCTCGGACAAGCTATGGCTACACCTTC. Translation gives CATPRTSYGYTF.

This chain joins TRBV29-1 and TRBJ1-1; D is uncertain. The germline V and J ends were trimmed by 5 bases and 3 bases, with 10 bases remaining between them. The CDR3 is made up of 12 amino acids. The germline V gene has CDR1 SQVTM and CDR2 ANQGSEA. The CDR3 sequence is CSVHTVDTEAFF. In DNA form, the CDR3 reads TGCAGCGTTCATACAGTGGACACTGAAGCTTTCTTT.

Relative to its sample, this clonotype is medium-sized. This sequence joins TRBV5-1 and TRBJ2-4; TRBD1 agrees at 7 bases. The V gene end was trimmed by 5 bases and the J gene end by 8 bases; junction bases not matched to a gene: 10. The CDR3 is made up of 14 amino acids. Germline values: CDR1 SGHRS, CDR2 YFSETQ. CDR3 sequence reads: CASSDYRGQDIQYF. The CDR3 DNA sequence: TGCGCCAGCAGTGATTATAGGGGGCAGGACATTCAGTACTTC.

This clonotype was seen ten or more times. V usage is TRBV5-4 and J usage is TRBJ2-6; D is possibly TRBD2 (6 bases). V dropped 4 bases and J dropped 4 bases, with 12 bases sitting between them. From germline, CDR1 is SGHNT and CDR2 YYREEE (reference sequence). This CDR3 region has 15 residues. The CDR3 bases are TGTGCCAGCAGCCGGGGACTTGGGGGGGCCAACGTCCTGACTTTC. It encodes CASSRGLGGANVLTF.